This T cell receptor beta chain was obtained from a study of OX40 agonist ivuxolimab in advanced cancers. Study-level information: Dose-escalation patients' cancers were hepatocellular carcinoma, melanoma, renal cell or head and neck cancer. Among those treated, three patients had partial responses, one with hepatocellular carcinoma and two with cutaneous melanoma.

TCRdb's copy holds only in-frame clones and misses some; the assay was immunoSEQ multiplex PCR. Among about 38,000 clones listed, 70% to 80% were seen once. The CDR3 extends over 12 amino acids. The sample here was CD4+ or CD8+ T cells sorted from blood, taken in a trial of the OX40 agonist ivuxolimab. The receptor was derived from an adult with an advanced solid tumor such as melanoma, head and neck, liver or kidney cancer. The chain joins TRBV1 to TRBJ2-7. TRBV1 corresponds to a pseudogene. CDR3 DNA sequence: TGCACCAGCAGCCAGGGGGGCGACGAGCAGTACTTC. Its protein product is CTSSQGGDEQYF.